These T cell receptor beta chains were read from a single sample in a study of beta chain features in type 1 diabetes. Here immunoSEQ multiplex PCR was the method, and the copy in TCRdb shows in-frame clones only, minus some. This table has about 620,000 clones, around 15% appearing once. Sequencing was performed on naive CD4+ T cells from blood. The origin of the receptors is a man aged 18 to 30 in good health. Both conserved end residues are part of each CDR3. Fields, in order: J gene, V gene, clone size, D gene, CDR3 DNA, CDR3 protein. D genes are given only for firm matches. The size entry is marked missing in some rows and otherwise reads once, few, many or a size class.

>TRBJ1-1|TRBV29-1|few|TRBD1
TGCAGCGCACGACAGGGGTCGAACACTGAAGCTTTCTTT
CSARQGSNTEAFF
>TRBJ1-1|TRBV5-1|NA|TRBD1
TGCGCCAGCAGCGGGAGACAGGGCCCCCGGTATGAAGCTTTCTTT
CASSGRQGPRYEAFF
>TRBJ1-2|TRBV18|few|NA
TGTGCCAGCTCACCACGCAGGACATTTGGTGGCTACACCTTC
CASSPRRTFGGYTF
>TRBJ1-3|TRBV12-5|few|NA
TGTGCTAGTGCGTTCCTCCTAAAGGTAGGCCCGTATGGAAACACCATATATTTT
CASAFLLKVGPYGNTIYF
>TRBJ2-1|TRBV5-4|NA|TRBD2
TGTGCCAGCAGCTTGGTCCGTCTAGCGGGACCCTACAATGAGCAGTTCTTC
CASSLVRLAGPYNEQFF
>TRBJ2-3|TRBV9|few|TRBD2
TGTGCCAGCAGCGCAACCTACGGCGGGAGAGGTACAGATACGCAGTATTTT
CASSATYGGRGTDTQYF
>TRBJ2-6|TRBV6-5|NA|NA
TGTGCCAGCAGTTACCCCGCACGGGCCAACGTCCTGACTTTC
CASSYPARANVLTF
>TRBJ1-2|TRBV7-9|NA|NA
TGTGCCAGCAGCTTGACAGCTTATGGCTACACCTTC
CASSLTAYGYTF
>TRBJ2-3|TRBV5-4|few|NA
TGTGCCAGCAGGACTAACCCAAGTAGGAGCGGCACAGATACGCAGTATTTT
CASRTNPSRSGTDTQYF
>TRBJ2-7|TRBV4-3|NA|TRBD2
TGCGCCAGCAGCCAAGATCCGGGGGGCGAGCAGTACTTC
CASSQDPGGEQYF
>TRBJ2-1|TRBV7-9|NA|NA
TGTGCCAGCAGCTCCACACTAGCCGCAAAAAATGAGCAGTTCTTC
CASSSTLAAKNEQFF
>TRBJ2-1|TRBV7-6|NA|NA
TGTGCCAGCAGCCCTCGGGTGGGGGTCGATGAGCAGTTCTTC
CASSPRVGVDEQFF
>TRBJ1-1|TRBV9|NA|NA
TGTGCCAGCAATGGGCCTGTGGGGACGACTGAAGCTTTCTTT
CASNGPVGTTEAFF
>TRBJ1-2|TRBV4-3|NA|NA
TGCGCCAGCAGCCAAGATCGGCGGAGGGCAGTCTATGGCTACACCTTC
CASSQDRRRAVYGYTF
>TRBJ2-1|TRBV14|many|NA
TGTGCCAGCAGCCACTTCAATGAGCAGTTCTTC
CASSHFNEQFF
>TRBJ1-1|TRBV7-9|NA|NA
TGTGCCAGCAGCTTAAGCAGTGACACTGAAGCTTTCTTT
CASSLSSDTEAFF
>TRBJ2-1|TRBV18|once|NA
TGTGCCAGCTCACCAGGCCTGGACAATGAGCAGTTCTTC
CASSPGLDNEQFF
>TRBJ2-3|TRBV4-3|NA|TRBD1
TGCGCCAGCAGCAGGGGAACGCAGGGGGCCTTCACAGATACGCAGTATTTT
CASSRGTQGAFTDTQYF
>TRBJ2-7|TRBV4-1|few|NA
TGCGCCAGCAGCCAAGTTTTTGGGACCGATAACTCCTACGAGCAGTACTTC
CASSQVFGTDNSYEQYF
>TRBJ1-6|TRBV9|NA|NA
TGTGCCAGCAGCAAAAACTCCTATAATTCACCCCTCCACTTT
CASSKNSYNSPLHF
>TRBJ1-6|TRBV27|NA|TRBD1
TGTGCCAGCAGGTATAGGGACAGGGGTCCCCTCCACTTT
CASRYRDRGPLHF
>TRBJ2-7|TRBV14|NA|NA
TGTGCCAGCAGCCTCAGCTACGAGCAGTACTTC
CASSLSYEQYF
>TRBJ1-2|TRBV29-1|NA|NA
TGCAGCGTTGATACGAACTATGGCTACACCTTC
CSVDTNYGYTF
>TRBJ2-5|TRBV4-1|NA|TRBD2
TGCGCCAGCAGCCGTTGGACTAGCGGGGGACAAGAGACCCAGTACTTC
CASSRWTSGGQETQYF
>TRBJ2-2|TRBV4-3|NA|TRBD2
TGCGCCAGCAGCTTCCCCGGGCTAGCGGGAGCGGCCGGGGAGCTGTTTTTT
CASSFPGLAGAAGELFF
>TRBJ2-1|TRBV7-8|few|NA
TGTGCCAGCAGCCCTCGACAGGGAGGAGGGGGCAATGAGCAGTTCTTC
CASSPRQGGGGNEQFF
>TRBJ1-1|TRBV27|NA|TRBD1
TGTGCCAGCCAAAAGGGGGCAGTCACTGAAGCTTTCTTT
CASQKGAVTEAFF
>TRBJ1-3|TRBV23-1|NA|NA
TGCGCCAGCAGTCAATCCGGAGAATTCCGAAACACCATATATTTT
CASSQSGEFRNTIYF
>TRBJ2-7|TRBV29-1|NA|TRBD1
TGCAGCGCCCGGATCGGGACAGGGGGCTACGAGCAGTACTTC
CSARIGTGGYEQYF
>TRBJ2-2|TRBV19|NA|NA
TGTGCCAGTAGTCGCCGTCTCCTGAACACCGGGGAGCTGTTTTTT
CASSRRLLNTGELFF
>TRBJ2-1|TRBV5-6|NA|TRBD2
TGTGCCAGCAGCCCTCGGCGGGGGGCCAGGAGGGCCAATGAGCAGTTCTTC
CASSPRRGARRANEQFF
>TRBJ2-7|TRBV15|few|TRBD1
TGTGCCACCAGCAGATGGACAGGGGGCCAGGAGCAGTACTTC
CATSRWTGGQEQYF
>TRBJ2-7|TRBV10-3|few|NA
TGTGCCATCAGTGAACCCAGACAAACTCCCTACGAGCAGTACTTC
CAISEPRQTPYEQYF
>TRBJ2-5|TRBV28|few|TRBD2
TGTGCCAGCAGTGACCGACTAGCGGGGGGGCAAAAGACCCAGTACTTC
CASSDRLAGGQKTQYF
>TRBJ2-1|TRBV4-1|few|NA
TGCGCCAGCAGCCAAGCCCCCGGGACCGCTATCAATGAGCAGTTCTTC
CASSQAPGTAINEQFF
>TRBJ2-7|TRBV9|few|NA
TGTGCCAGCAGCCCGCGAAGGGGGACGGAGGCCTCCTACGAGCAGTACTTC
CASSPRRGTEASYEQYF
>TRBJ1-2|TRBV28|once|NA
TGTGCCAGCAAGGACGGAACTAACTATGGCTACACCTTC
CASKDGTNYGYTF
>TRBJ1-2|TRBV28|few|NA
TGTGCCAGCAGTTCAGGACAGCTATTTGAAGCTAACTATGGCTACACCTTC
CASSSGQLFEANYGYTF
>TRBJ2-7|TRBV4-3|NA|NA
TGCGCCAGCAGCCAAGGGCATTACGAGCAGTACTTC
CASSQGHYEQYF
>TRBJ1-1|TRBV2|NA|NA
TGTGCCAGCAGTGAAGCGCTTCTCAGGGGGAACACTGAAGCTTTCTTT
CASSEALLRGNTEAFF
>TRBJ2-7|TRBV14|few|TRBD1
TGTGCCAGCAGCTTACTCGCGACAGGGAAAAAGCAGTACTTC
CASSLLATGKKQYF
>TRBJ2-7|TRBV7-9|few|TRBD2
TGTGCCAGCAGCTTAGGGCGGGAGGACGAGCAGTACTTC
CASSLGREDEQYF
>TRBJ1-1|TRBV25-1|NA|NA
TGTGCCAGCACCGACAATAGAGACAGGCTAAGTGAAGCTTTCTTT
CASTDNRDRLSEAFF
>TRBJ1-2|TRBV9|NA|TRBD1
TGTGCCAGCAGCGTAGGAGGAGGGACAGCCTATGGCTACACCTTC
CASSVGGGTAYGYTF
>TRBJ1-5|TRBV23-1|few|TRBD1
TGCGCCAGCAGTCCCCCTGACAGGGACAATCAGCCCCAGCATTTT
CASSPPDRDNQPQHF
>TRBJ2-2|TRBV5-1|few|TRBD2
TGCGCCAGCAGCTTGGGTCGGACTAGCGGGTCCACCGGGGAGCTGTTTTTT
CASSLGRTSGSTGELFF
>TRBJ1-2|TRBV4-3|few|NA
TGCGCCAGCAGCCAAGACCCGGGTAGGGACTATGGCTACACCTTC
CASSQDPGRDYGYTF
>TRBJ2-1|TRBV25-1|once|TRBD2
TGTGCCAGCAGTGATAATCCTAGCGGGAGACACAATGAGCAGTTCTTC
CASSDNPSGRHNEQFF
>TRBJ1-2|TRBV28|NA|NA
TGTGCCAGCAGTTTGCGCGGGTCCTGGGGCTACACCTTC
CASSLRGSWGYTF
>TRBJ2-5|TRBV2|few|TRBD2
TGTGCCAGCAGTGGAGGGCGGGAGGAGACCCAGTACTTC
CASSGGREETQYF
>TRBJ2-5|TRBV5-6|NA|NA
TGTGCCAGCAGCTTGGCGGCTAGCGAAACCCAGTACTTC
CASSLAASETQYF
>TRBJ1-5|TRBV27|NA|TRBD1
TGTGCCAGCAGTTACCGGACAGGGTATCAGCCCCAGCATTTT
CASSYRTGYQPQHF
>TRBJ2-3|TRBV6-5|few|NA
TGTGCCAGCAGTTCATGGGATACGCAGTATTTT
CASSSWDTQYF
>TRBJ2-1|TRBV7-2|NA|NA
TGTGCCAGCAGCTCCCGGCCCTTAAGCTCCTACAATGAGCAGTTCTTC
CASSSRPLSSYNEQFF
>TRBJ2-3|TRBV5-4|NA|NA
TGTGCCAGCAGCAGGGATGGGGGTTGGGGCCCAGATACGCAGTATTTT
CASSRDGGWGPDTQYF
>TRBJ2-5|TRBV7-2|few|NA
TGTGCCAGCAGGGCAATTGGCTTGATTTTGGAGACCCAGTACTTC
CASRAIGLILETQYF
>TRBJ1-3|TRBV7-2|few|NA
TGTGCCAGCAGCTTTGCGGTCGTCTCTGGAAACACCATATATTTT
CASSFAVVSGNTIYF
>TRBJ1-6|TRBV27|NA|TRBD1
TGTGCCAGCAGCACCCACTCAGGGGGGCACCGGAAAAATTCACCCCTCCACTTT
CASSTHSGGHRKNSPLHF
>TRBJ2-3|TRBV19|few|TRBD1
TGTGCCAGTAGTTCCCAGGACAGGGGCACAGATACGCAGTATTTT
CASSSQDRGTDTQYF